The source of this TCR beta chain is a study of CD8+ T cells in alopecia areata. RNA extraction was followed by reverse transcription into cDNA, which acted as the sequencing template. The method was immunoSEQ multiplex PCR; TCRdb's version includes in-frame clones alone and lacks a portion of them. The sample lists nearly 200,000 clones; roughly 64% were seen once. The germline V gene encodes CDR1 SGHTA and CDR2 FQGTGA. This CDR3 contains 12 residues. Trimming removed 4 bases from V and 5 bases from J, with 5 bases in between. Specified treatment: oral pan-JAK inhibitor, 5-10 mg twice daily. Those with alopecia areata gave lesional scalp punch biopsies and peripheral blood.

The chain recombines TRBV7-3 with TRBJ2-2, with D uncertain. The receptor was derived from a human donor with alopecia areata. The specimen was CD4+ T cells sorted from blood, collected at week 24, from a patient treated with tofacitinib. The CDR3 is CASSSDTGELFF. For the CDR3, the DNA is TGTGCCAGCAGCTCGGATACCGGGGAGCTGTTTTTT.